This T cell receptor (beta chain) came from a study of cytomegalovirus exposure and HLA in healthy donors. TCRdb's table, derived via immunoSEQ multiplex PCR, lists solely in-frame clones and lacks some. This sample has some 90,000 clones, with around 88% found just once. Trimming cost V 2 bases and J 7 bases, with 9 bases left between them. The germline CDR1 and CDR2 sequences are MNHEY and SVGAGI. CDR3 size: 13 residues. The receptor comes from a woman aged 25 to 39 in good health and CMV-seronegative. V gene TRBV6-5 combines with J gene TRBJ1-5; D gene uncertain. The source material was PBMCs. Here the CDR3 reads CASSYRELQPQHF. The CDR3 DNA reads TGTGCCAGCAGTTACAGGGAGTTGCAGCCCCAGCATTTT.